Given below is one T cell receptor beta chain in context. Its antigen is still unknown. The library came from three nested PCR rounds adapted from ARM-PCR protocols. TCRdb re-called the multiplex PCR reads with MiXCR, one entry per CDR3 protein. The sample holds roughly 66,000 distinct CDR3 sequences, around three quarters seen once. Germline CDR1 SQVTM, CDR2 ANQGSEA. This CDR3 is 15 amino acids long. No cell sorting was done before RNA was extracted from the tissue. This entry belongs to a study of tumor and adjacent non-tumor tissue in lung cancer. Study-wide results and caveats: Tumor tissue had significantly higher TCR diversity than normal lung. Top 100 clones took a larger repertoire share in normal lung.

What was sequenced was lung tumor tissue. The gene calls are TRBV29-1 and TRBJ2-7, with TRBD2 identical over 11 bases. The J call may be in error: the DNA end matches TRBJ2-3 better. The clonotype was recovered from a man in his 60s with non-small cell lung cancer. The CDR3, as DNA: TGCAGCGTTCTGGGTAGCGGGAGGGCTAAGGATACGCAGTATTTT. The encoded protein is CSVLGSGRAKDTQYF.